The entry that follows covers one T cell receptor (beta chain) sequence. Its specificity is unknown. This sample was taken from a study of radiation and T cells in renal cell carcinoma. Study-wide context: Nephrectomy followed 15 Gy stereotactic body radiation by 4 weeks.

The study, taken as a whole, reports: From baseline, blood top tumor clonotypes peaked at 2 weeks post-radiation. Without pretreatment biopsies, baseline tumor clonotype presence was undetermined.

The time point is: baseline pretreatment blood. Treatment described: 15 Gy SBRT to primary tumor, nephrectomy 4 weeks later. Radiation-treated patients gave blood at baseline, week 2 and week 4. The CDR3 loop spans 16 amino acids. V dropped 2 bases and J dropped 5 bases, with 18 bases sitting between them. Germline assignment: CDR1 SGHTA and CDR2 FQGNSA. The assay was immunoSEQ multiplex PCR, and TCRdb's table has in-frame clones only and misses some. Of 100,000 or so clones in the sample, 65% to 90% were seen once. The sequence was obtained from a man aged 50-60 years with renal cell carcinoma. This specimen was blood, taken from a patient whose treatment included radiotherapy and nephrectomy. The rearrangement uses TRBV7-2 and TRBJ2-5; D is unresolved. CDR3 in DNA: TGTGCCAGCAGCTTATTTCCCCCCCGGGTGGGGGAGACCCAGTACTTC. Translation: CASSLFPPRVGETQYF.